This T cell receptor (beta chain) was captured in a study of cytomegalovirus exposure and HLA in healthy donors. Amplification used 60 Vbeta primers and 13 Jbeta primers. The assay was immunoSEQ multiplex PCR, and TCRdb's table has in-frame clones only and misses some. The table lists about 91,000 clones, 75% to 90% of them singletons. The V and J ends lost 0 bases and 2 bases respectively, with 10 bases between them. The CDR3 has 15 residues. Germline V gives CDR1 LNHDA, CDR2 SQIVND (reference sequence). This TCR came from a young man in good health and CMV-seronegative. This rearrangement joins TRBV19 to TRBJ1-2; D is unclear. The sequencing sample was made of PBMCs. The DNA for the CDR3 is TGTGCCAGTAGTATAGACGGAGTTACCAACTATGGCTACACCTTC. Translating gives CASSIDGVTNYGYTF.